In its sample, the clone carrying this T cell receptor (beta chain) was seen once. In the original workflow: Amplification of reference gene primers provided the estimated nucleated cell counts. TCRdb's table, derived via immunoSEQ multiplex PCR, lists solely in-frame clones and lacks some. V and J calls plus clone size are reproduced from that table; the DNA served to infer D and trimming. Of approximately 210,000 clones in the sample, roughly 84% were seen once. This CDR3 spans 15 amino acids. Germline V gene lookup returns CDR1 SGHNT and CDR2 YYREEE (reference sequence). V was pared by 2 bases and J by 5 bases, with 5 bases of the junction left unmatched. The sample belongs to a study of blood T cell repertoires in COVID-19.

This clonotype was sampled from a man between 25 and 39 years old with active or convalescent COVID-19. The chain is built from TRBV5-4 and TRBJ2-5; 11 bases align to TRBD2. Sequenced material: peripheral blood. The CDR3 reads CASSFSGRAEETQYF. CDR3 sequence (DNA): TGTGCCAGCAGCTTTAGCGGGAGGGCCGAGGAGACCCAGTACTTC. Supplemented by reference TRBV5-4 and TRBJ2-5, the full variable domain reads ETGVTQSPTHLIKTRGQQVTLRCSSQSGHNTVSWYQQALGQGPQFIFQYYREEENGRGNFPPRFSGLQFPNYSSELNVNALELDDSALYLCASSFSGRAEETQYFGPGTRLLVL.